Following are 4 T cell receptor beta chains from one sample sequenced in a study of blood T cell repertoires in COVID-19. Assay used: immunoSEQ multiplex PCR; TCRdb lists only in-frame clones, some missing. The repertoire holds around 250,000 clones, with over 75% as singletons. Sample: PBMCs or T cells enriched from blood (not recorded which). The receptors originated from a woman aged 40-49 years who had been exposed to COVID-19.

The V and J genes are TRBV4-2 and TRBJ1-2; D gene uncertain. CDR3 length: 19 amino acids. The germline gives CDR1 LGHNA, CDR2 YNFKEQ. Trimming took 0 bases from V and 3 from J, leaving 23 bases between them. The CDR3, as DNA: TGTGCCAGCAGCCAAGATTCGTATGTGCGGAACGGAGGTGACTATGGCTACACCTTC. It encodes CASSQDSYVRNGGDYGYTF.

This clone was recorded once. The chain couples TRBV7-9 to TRBJ1-5; D possibly corresponds to TRBD1 (5 bases). The CDR3 covers 13 residues. V was pared by 5 bases and J by 5 bases, with 10 bases between. CDR1 is SEHNR, CDR2 FQNEAQ, per germline (reference sequence). CDR3 residues: CASSLWGDQPQHF. The CDR3 DNA follows: TGTGCCAGCAGCCTTTGGGGGGATCAGCCCCAGCATTTT. The full variable domain, in which reference TRBV7-9 and TRBJ1-5 provide the parts outside the CDR3, is DTGVSQNPRHKITKRGQNVTFRCDPISEHNRLYWYRQTLGQGPEFLTYFQNEAQLEKSRLLSDRFSAERPKGSFSTLEIQRTEQGDSAMYLCASSLWGDQPQHFGDGTRLSIL.

The rearrangement joins TRBV7-6 to TRBJ2-3, with TRBD1 identical over 8 bases. V lost 5 bases, J lost 0 bases, and 7 bases stayed unmatched. Germline lookup yields CDR1 SGHVS and CDR2 FNYEAQ. The CDR3 covers 16 residues. CDR3 coding DNA: TGTGCCAGCAGCATAACAGGGGGATCTAGCACAGATACGCAGTATTTT. Its translation is CASSITGGSSTDTQYF.

The rearrangement links TRBV19 to TRBJ1-5, with TRBD1 identical over 10 bases. After removal of 6 bases from V and 7 bases from J, the junction contained 9 bases not matched to a gene. The CDR3 is 15 residues long. Germline V lookup: CDR1 LNHDA, CDR2 SQIVND (reference sequence). The CDR3 DNA follows: TGTGCCAGTAGCGATCGACAGGGGGCAGGACAGCCCCAGCATTTT. Its protein is CASSDRQGAGQPQHF.